This TCR beta chain was observed in a study of blood T cell repertoires in COVID-19. A remark on this clone: At one end, the junction sequence differs from germline, possibly due to a read error.

Assay: immunoSEQ multiplex PCR; the TCRdb copy retains only in-frame clones and omits some. This table holds 200,000 to 300,000 clones, approximately 81% found once. This clonotype was obtained from a man in his 60s with acute or convalescent COVID-19. The source material was peripheral blood.

CDR3 in DNA: TGTGCCAGCAGCGCGGACAGGGGGGCCCTTAGGTTC. Translating gives CASSADRGALRF. The genes are TRBV9 and TRBJ2-7, with 10 nucleotides matching TRBD1. The length of the CDR3 is 12 residues. Germline lookup yields CDR1 SGDLS and CDR2 YYNGEE.